The present TCR beta chain was sequenced within a study of beta chain features in type 1 diabetes (dated by TCRdb to the late 2010s). Looking at the study overall: No differences in mean age, gender distribution, total cell number or subset yield were found between patients and healthy donors. Across all samples, fewer than 130 million sorted cells were examined, and cell number per subset correlated strongly with RNA yield. The study compared TCRB repertoires of sorted circulating CD4+ T cell subsets between recently diagnosed type 1 diabetes patients and matched healthy donors. Naive and central memory subsets were obtained from all 30 or so donors, but regulatory and stem cell-like memory subsets were isolated from only 8 patients and roughly eight healthy donors.

All of the isolated RNA was reverse transcribed with the High Capacity cDNA Reverse Transcription Kit, so expressed TCRB transcripts were sequenced. Deep immunoSEQ sequencing was applied to naive, central memory and regulatory T cell samples, giving an average of approximately 3.8 million total reads per sample. Sorted cells were lysed in RLT buffer, and RNA was extracted using DNase-treated RNeasy Micro or Mini kits according to cell number. To prevent cross-contamination, every cell subset was processed on its own, while patient and healthy donor samples were processed together. TCRB sequences were amplified from cDNA with the immunoSEQ multiplex PCR, producing 87-bp fragments spanning the CDR3 region. Sequencing of the amplicons was performed on the Illumina HiSeq platform. The original methods were these. Synthetic template baselines were used to correct PCR bias computationally, reads within Hamming distance 2 were collapsed together, and singletons that could not be merged were discarded. By aligning reads against IMGT, V, D and J genes, CDR3 length, and insertions or deletions at six rearrangement sites were assigned. Within each subset, clonotype counts were normalized to the number of sorted cells before true diversity and Gini coefficients were calculated with the tcR R package. The overlap coefficient, calculated on TCRB nucleotide sequences, was used to quantify repertoire sharing. TCRdb took this table from immuneACCESS and kept in-frame rearrangements with V and J called. Such tables lack part of the clones; where checked against another copy, unresolved V genes explain under half of the gap, and the rest is unexplained. That table furnishes V, J and clone size, whereas the DNA furnished D and trimming. This sample is represented by about 170,000 clones; about 7.9% of them were singletons. Jointly, the top ten make up around 0.5% of the sample.

Trimming takes 0 bases from V and 3 bases from J, and the germline ends sit 8 bases apart. The CDR3, cysteine through phenylalanine, is 15 amino acids long. Only the CDR3 DNA stays, 45 bases, in frame from base 1. Per the germline V gene, SGHDN is the CDR1 and FVKESK is the CDR2. The paper as a whole reports these results and caveats: Because cDNA was sequenced instead of genomic DNA, highly expressing activated cells could be over-represented, though the groups showed no difference in activation or CD3 levels. Patients with type 1 diabetes made fewer insertions and deleted more nucleotides at VDJ recombination sites, implying thymic rearrangement abnormalities. Shorter templates might have been favored by PCR, but patient and control samples were amplified and corrected together, so both groups would have been affected equally by any skew. The naive, central memory and regulatory TCRB repertoires appeared to resemble one another more closely among patients than among healthy donors. Type 1 diabetes patients showed a moderate but significant shortening of TCRB CDR3 length in all four CD4+ subsets. HLA sub-analyses involved small numbers of individuals, so any influence of HLA type on TCRB rearrangement remained unresolved.

Each donor gave one peripheral blood draw, averaging approximately 120 mL, which was collected into heparinised tubes. A BD FACSAria II was used to sort naive, central memory, regulatory and stem cell-like memory CD4+ T cells with a panel that included CD45RO, CCR7, CD25, CD127, CD95 and CD27. All sorted populations exceeded 95% purity. PBMCs were separated immediately by Lymphoprep density gradient centrifugation and were stained directly, without being cultured. So that batch effects would be minimized, each experiment stained and sorted samples in pairs, pairing one healthy donor with one patient. This clone was found a few times. Its antigen remains undetermined. Nothing much larger sits one base from this clone, and base qualities are not available.

This receptor was taken from a man aged 18 to 29 with type 1 diabetes. Input material: central memory CD4+ T cells from blood. In this chain, TRBV14 is recombined with TRBJ1-4; TRBD1 is a weak D gene call, 5 bases matching. The CDR3 region reads CASSQDSGANEKLFF. The sequence in DNA is TGTGCCAGCAGCCAAGATTCGGGGGCTAATGAAAAACTGTTTTTT.